The 20 T cell receptor beta chains presented below share a single source sample, sequenced in a study of Tregs in tolerant kidney transplant recipients. This table comes from immunoSEQ multiplex PCR, and its TCRdb copy is limited to in-frame clones, with some not included. The sample consists of 120,000 or so clones, about 90% of them appearing once. What was sequenced was CD4+ T cells from blood. Receptors originate from a human donor in good health.

This chain joins TRBV7-9 and TRBJ2-1; no clear D gene. This CDR3 spans 14 amino acids. Trimming left V 0 bases short and J 9 bases short, with 12 bases between. From germline, CDR1 is SEHNR and CDR2 FQNEAQ (reference sequence). The CDR3: CASSLAPSFPEQFF. Written as DNA, the CDR3 is TGTGCCAGCAGCTTAGCCCCTTCTTTTCCTGAGCAGTTCTTC. The full variable domain, with the rest looked up from reference TRBV7-9 and TRBJ2-1, is DTGVSQNPRHKITKRGQNVTFRCDPISEHNRLYWYRQTLGQGPEFLTYFQNEAQLEKSRLLSDRFSAERPKGSFSTLEIQRTEQGDSAMYLCASSLAPSFPEQFFGPGTRLTVL.

In regard to this clone: The sample has other DNA sequences that encode this CDR3 too. The chain is built from TRBV2 and TRBJ1-2; D is unresolved. The germline gives CDR1 SNHLY, CDR2 FYNNEI. This CDR3 region has 14 residues. Between the trimmed V and J ends, which lost 2 bases and 8 bases, there was a span of 15 bases. The CDR3 here is CASSESKPAQGYTF. The CDR3 DNA reads TGTGCCAGCAGTGAATCGAAGCCGGCTCAAGGCTACACCTTC.

This chain links TRBV19 with TRBJ2-3; 11 bases map to TRBD1. Germline V gene sequence: CDR1 LNHDA, CDR2 SQIVND (reference sequence). V gave up 8 bases and J gave up 4 bases; unmatched junction bases: 8. This CDR3 region has 15 residues. The CDR3 DNA reads TGTGCCAGTGGGGACAGGGGGGGATTCGCAGATACGCAGTATTTT. It is translated as CASGDRGGFADTQYF.

This chain links TRBV10-1 with TRBJ2-1; possible D gene TRBD2, 5 bases. This CDR3 region has 16 residues. Germline V gene data show CDR1 as WNHNN and CDR2 as SYGVQD (reference sequence). The V end was cut by 0 bases, the J end by 0 bases, with 9 bases between. Here the CDR3 DNA reads TGCGCCAGCAGTGAGTCGATAGGGAGCTCCTACAATGAGCAGTTCTTC. It encodes CASSESIGSSYNEQFF.

The rearrangement joins TRBV18 to TRBJ2-7; 9 bases are shared with TRBD2. This CDR3 has 16 amino acids. Germline V lookup: CDR1 KGHSH, CDR2 LQKENI. Unmatched junction bases numbered 10, after V lost 1 base and J lost 6 bases. The CDR3 coding sequence is TGTGCCAGCTCACCACGGGGACTAGCTACTCTCGGCGAGCAGTACTTC. Translation gives CASSPRGLATLGEQYF.

This chain uses TRBV5-1 with TRBJ2-5, with a possible D match to TRBD1 (6 bases). The ends were cut back, 0 bases at V and 4 bases at J, with 10 bases in the middle. This CDR3 spans 14 amino acids. The germline CDR1 and CDR2 sequences are SGHRS and YFSETQ. This CDR3 reads CASSLGRGGETQYF. The CDR3 coding sequence is TGCGCCAGCAGCTTGGGCAGAGGGGGAGAGACCCAGTACTTC.

The chain couples TRBV7-9 to TRBJ2-7, with 7 nucleotides matching TRBD2. The V and J ends lost 5 bases and 6 bases, in that order; junction bases with no gene match: 4. The CDR3 is 12 residues long. Germline CDR1 is SEHNR and CDR2 is FQNEAQ (reference sequence). CDR3 amino acids: CASSPTSREQYF. The CDR3 DNA is TGTGCCAGCAGCCCGACTAGCCGCGAGCAGTACTTC. The full variable domain, completed using reference TRBV7-9 and TRBJ2-7, is DTGVSQNPRHKITKRGQNVTFRCDPISEHNRLYWYRQTLGQGPEFLTYFQNEAQLEKSRLLSDRFSAERPKGSFSTLEIQRTEQGDSAMYLCASSPTSREQYFGPGTRLTVT.

The chain links TRBV25-1 to TRBJ2-3; D unresolved. Germline CDR1 reads MGHDK; CDR2 reads SYGVNS. With 8 bases removed from V and 0 bases from J, the gap between germline ends came to 12 bases. The CDR3 spans 14 residues. CDR3 residues: CASEERTSTDTQYF. CDR3 DNA sequence: TGTGCCAGCGAAGAAAGAACTAGCACAGATACGCAGTATTTT.

The chain recombines TRBV7-3 with TRBJ1-2, with D unclear. V lost 1 base to trimming and J lost 2 bases, with 5 bases between them. CDR1 and CDR2 from the germline V gene are SGHTA and FQGTGA. CDR3 length: 13 amino acids. CDR3 protein: CASSLNSNYGYTF. The CDR3 bases are TGTGCCAGCAGCTTAAATTCAAACTATGGCTACACCTTC.

CDR3 region: CASSGRQAMNTEAFF. As DNA, the CDR3 is TGCGCCAGCAGCGGGAGACAGGCAATGAACACTGAAGCTTTCTTT. This chain uses TRBV5-1 with TRBJ1-1; D might be TRBD1 (6 bases). Trimming shortened V by 4 bases and J by 0 bases, and 13 bases separated the two germline ends. The germline V gene has CDR1 SGHRS and CDR2 YFSETQ. This CDR3 spans 15 amino acids.

This clone appeared a single time. This sequence joins TRBV27 and TRBJ1-2; 9 bases fit TRBD1. This CDR3 region has 14 residues. CDR1 and CDR2 from the germline V gene are MNHEY and SMNVEV (reference sequence). V lost 5 bases to trimming and J lost 8 bases; unmatched junction nucleotides: 9. CDR3 in amino acids: CASSAQGARIGYTF. CDR3 bases: TGTGCCAGCAGTGCACAGGGGGCGCGGATAGGCTACACCTTC.

The CDR3 spells CASSAGGGGYGYTF. For the CDR3, the DNA is TGTGCCAGCAGCGCCGGGGGTGGGGGCTATGGCTACACCTTC. The chain is built from TRBV6-1 and TRBJ1-2, with D perhaps matching TRBD1 (5 bases). This CDR3 is built from 14 residues. Germline V gene data show CDR1 as MNHNS and CDR2 as SASEGT. Trimming took 6 bases from V and 4 from J, leaving 15 bases between them.

V usage is TRBV6-1 and J usage is TRBJ2-5; D might be TRBD1 (6 bases). The J call may be mistaken, given a closer DNA end match to TRBJ2-7. This CDR3 comprises 16 residues. Germline CDR1 is MNHNS and CDR2 is SASEGT. The chain's CDR3 is CASSEAWAGATYEQYF. CDR3 in DNA: TGTGCCAGCAGTGAAGCGTGGGCAGGGGCAACCTACGAGCAGTACTTC.

The V and J genes are TRBV11-2 and TRBJ2-2; the match to TRBD2 covers 7 bases. The length of the CDR3 is 15 residues. Germline V gene lookup returns CDR1 SGHAT and CDR2 FQNNGV. With 2 bases clipped from V and 4 bases from J, the junction kept 4 bases outside the gene matches. The CDR3 coding sequence is TGTGCCAGCAGCTTAAGGGAGGGAAGCACCGGGGAGCTGTTTTTT. This translates into CASSLREGSTGELFF.

The V call is TRBV19, the J call TRBJ1-5; D is ambiguous. The CDR3 length is 14 residues. Trimming stripped 4 bases from V and 5 bases from J, with 12 bases between. Germline CDR1 reads LNHDA; CDR2 reads SQIVND (reference sequence). The CDR3 DNA sequence: TGTGCCAGTAGTAGGGTAAGAAGAGATCAGCCCCAGCATTTT. Translating it yields CASSRVRRDQPQHF. Drawing the rest from reference TRBV19 and TRBJ1-5, the complete variable domain is DGGITQSPKYLFRKEGQNVTLSCEQNLNHDAMYWYRQDPGQGLRLIYYSQIVNDFQKGDIAEGYSVSREKKESFPLTVTSAQKNPTAFYLCASSRVRRDQPQHFGDGTRLSIL.

V is TRBV6-5 and J is TRBJ2-5, with 9 bases identical to TRBD1. The CDR3 sequence is 12 residues long. From germline, CDR1 is MNHEY and CDR2 SVGAGI. The CDR3 DNA reads TGTGTCAGGACAGGGGTCCCGGAGACCCAGTACTTC. It codes for CVRTGVPETQYF.

The chain uses TRBV5-1 and TRBJ2-7; 8 bases are shared with TRBD2. This CDR3 comprises 15 residues. Germline CDR1 SGHRS, CDR2 YFSETQ. V lost 0 bases and J lost 2; bases outside the gene matches: 4. CDR3 coding DNA: TGCGCCAGCAGCTTGGGAAGCGGGGGACCCTACGAGCAGTACTTC. Its translation: CASSLGSGGPYEQYF.

The chain is built from TRBV5-1 and TRBJ1-1, with TRBD1 as a possible D gene (6 bases). V was clipped by 4 bases and J by 7 bases, with 20 bases between them. CDR3 length equals 15 residues. Germline V CDR1 and CDR2: SGHRS, YFSETQ. The CDR3 DNA reads TGCGCCAGCAGCCACGACAGGACCCGCCGTGGTGAAGCTTTCTTT. It translates to CASSHDRTRRGEAFF.

V and J are TRBV6-5 and TRBJ1-1; D gene unclear. CDR3 length: 15 residues. Germline V CDR1 and CDR2: MNHEY, SVGAGI. Trimming left V 0 bases short and J 1 base short, with 9 bases between. As DNA, the CDR3 is TGTGCCAGCAGTTACTCGATCCCGGGGAACACTGAAGCTTTCTTT. Encoded protein: CASSYSIPGNTEAFF.

This clone was seen a few times. V usage is TRBV7-9 and J usage is TRBJ1-2; TRBD1 is a possible D gene (5 bases). V was pared by 7 bases and J by 0 bases, with 15 bases between. The CDR3 has 15 amino acids. Germline V lookup: CDR1 SEHNR, CDR2 FQNEAQ (reference sequence). The CDR3 protein is CASTLGQGSNYGYTF. CDR3 DNA: TGTGCCAGCACCCTGGGGCAGGGATCTAACTATGGCTACACCTTC.